Included here is one TCR beta chain sequence, with context. This specimen belongs to a study of blood T cell repertoires in COVID-19. V dropped 5 bases and J dropped 3; count of bases not matched to a gene: 7. CDR1 SGHTA and CDR2 FQGNSA come from the germline V gene. This CDR3 region has 15 residues. Produced via immunoSEQ multiplex PCR; TCRdb's table is partial and in-frame only. Of some 150,000 clones in the sample, 80% were seen once. V and J are TRBV7-2 and TRBJ2-1; 7 bases fit TRBD1. The sample was peripheral blood. The sequence was obtained from a man aged 55 to 70 with acute or convalescent COVID-19. The CDR3 region has the DNA TGTGCCAGCAGCCCTCGACGGGACAGCTACAATGAGCAGTTCTTC. It is translated as CASSPRRDSYNEQFF.